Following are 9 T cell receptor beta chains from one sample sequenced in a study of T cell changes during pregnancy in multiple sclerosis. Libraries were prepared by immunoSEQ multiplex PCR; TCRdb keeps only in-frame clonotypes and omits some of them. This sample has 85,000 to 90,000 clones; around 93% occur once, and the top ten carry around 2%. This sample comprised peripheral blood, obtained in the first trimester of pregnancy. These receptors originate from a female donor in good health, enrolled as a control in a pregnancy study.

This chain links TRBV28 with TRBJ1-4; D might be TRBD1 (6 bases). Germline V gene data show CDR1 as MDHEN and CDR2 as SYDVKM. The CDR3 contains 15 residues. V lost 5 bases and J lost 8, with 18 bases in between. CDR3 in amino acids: CASSTLQGIWEKLFF. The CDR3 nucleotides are TGTGCCAGCAGTACCCTACAGGGAATATGGGAAAAACTGTTTTTT.

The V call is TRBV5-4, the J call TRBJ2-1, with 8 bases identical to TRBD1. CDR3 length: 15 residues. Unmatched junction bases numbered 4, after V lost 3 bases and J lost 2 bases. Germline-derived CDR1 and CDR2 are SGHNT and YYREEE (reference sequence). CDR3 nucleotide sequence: TGTGCCAGCAGCTCCCAGACAGGGGCCTACAATGAGCAGTTCTTC. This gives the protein CASSSQTGAYNEQFF.

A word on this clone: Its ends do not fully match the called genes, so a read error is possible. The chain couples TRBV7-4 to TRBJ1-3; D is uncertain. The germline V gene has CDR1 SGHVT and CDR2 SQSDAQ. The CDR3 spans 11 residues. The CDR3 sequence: CASTSLPGSTF. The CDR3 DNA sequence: TGTGCCAGCACCTCGCTGCCGGGGTCAACCTTT.

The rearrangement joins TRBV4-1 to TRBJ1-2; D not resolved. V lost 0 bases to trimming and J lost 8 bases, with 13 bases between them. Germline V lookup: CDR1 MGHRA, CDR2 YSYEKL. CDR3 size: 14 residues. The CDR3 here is CASSQDRYTGGYTF. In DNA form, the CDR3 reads TGCGCCAGCAGCCAAGATCGATACACGGGGGGCTACACCTTC.

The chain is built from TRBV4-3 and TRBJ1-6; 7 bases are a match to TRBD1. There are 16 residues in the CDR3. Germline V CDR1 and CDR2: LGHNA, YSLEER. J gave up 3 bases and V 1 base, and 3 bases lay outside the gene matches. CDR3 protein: CASSQGAGGYNSPLHF. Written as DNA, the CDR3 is TGCGCCAGCAGCCAAGGGGCAGGGGGCTATAATTCACCCCTCCACTTT.

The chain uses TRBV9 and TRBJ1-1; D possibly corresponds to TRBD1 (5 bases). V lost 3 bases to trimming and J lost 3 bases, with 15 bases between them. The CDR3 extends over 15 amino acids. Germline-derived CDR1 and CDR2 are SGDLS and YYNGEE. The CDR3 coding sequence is TGTGCCAGCAGCGAAAGGGGCTCCTCGGACACTGAAGCTTTCTTT. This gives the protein CASSERGSSDTEAFF.

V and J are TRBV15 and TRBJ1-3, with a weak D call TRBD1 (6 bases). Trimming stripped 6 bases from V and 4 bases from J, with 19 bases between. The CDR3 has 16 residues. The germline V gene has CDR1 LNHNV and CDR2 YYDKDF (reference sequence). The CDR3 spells CATRPTTGRAGNTIYF. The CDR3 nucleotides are TGTGCCACCAGACCGACGACAGGTCGGGCCGGAAACACCATATATTTT.

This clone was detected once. The CDR3 here is CASSRTSGGNTGELFF. DNA for the CDR3: TGTGCCAGCAGCCGTACTAGCGGGGGGAACACCGGGGAGCTGTTTTTT. The chain has TRBV7-2 and TRBJ2-2; 11 bases fit TRBD2. CDR1 is SGHTA, CDR2 FQGNSA, per germline. Trimming at V came to 5 bases and at J to 1 base, leaving 3 bases not matched to a gene. The CDR3 is 16 amino acids.

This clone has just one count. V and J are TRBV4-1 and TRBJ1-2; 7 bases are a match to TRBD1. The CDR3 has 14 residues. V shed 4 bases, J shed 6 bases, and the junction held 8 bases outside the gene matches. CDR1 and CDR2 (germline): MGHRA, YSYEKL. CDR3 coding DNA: TGCGCCAGCAGCCGACCGGGACAGCTAAATGGCTACACCTTC. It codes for CASSRPGQLNGYTF.